This TCR beta chain emerged from a study of cytomegalovirus exposure and HLA in healthy donors. General study findings and limits: Follow-up analysis later connected one missense variant in DCLRE1C with trimming of TCR beta V- and J-genes. An assumption of roughly uniform sequencing depth across donors underlay the presence/absence analyses.

Remarks on this clone: Its matching antigen is unknown.

Researchers ran the PCR with 60 Vbeta and 13 Jbeta primers. Only in-frame clones appear in the TCRdb table, and some are missing; sequencing was by immunoSEQ multiplex PCR. The sample carries 130,000 to 150,000 clones, approximately 73% recorded once. This CDR3 spans 16 amino acids. Trimming removed 3 bases from V and 3 bases from J; junction bases left unmatched: 4. Germline lookup yields CDR1 KGHSH and CDR2 LQKENI. The sample consisted of PBMCs. J is TRBJ2-1 and V is TRBV18; TRBD2 matches 11 bases. This TCR was recovered from a woman aged 18-35 years in good health and CMV-seronegative. The CDR3 coding sequence is TGTGCCAGCTCACCTACTAGCGGGGGTAGCTACAATGAGCAGTTCTTC. This sequence encodes CASSPTSGGSYNEQFF.